This T cell receptor (beta chain) was recovered during a study of shared clonotypes between healthy human individuals. The wider study: CD4 naive and CD4 memory each took three plates per donor, while CD8 naive took two and CD8 memory one.

Across several immunoSEQ plates, the genomic DNA of each subset was split evenly. Assay: immunoSEQ multiplex PCR; the TCRdb copy retains only in-frame clones and omits some. Here the sample spans about 800,000 clones, around 96% being singletons. As to this clone: The antigen remains undetermined.

General study points: In general, naive subsets displayed greater estimated richness than memory subsets did. Between four donors, naive CD4 clonotypes were shared at a level of about 5%.

Germline trimming cut 1 base from V and 4 bases from J; bases unmatched to any gene: 12. Germline assignment: CDR1 SEHNR and CDR2 FQNEAQ (reference sequence). The CDR3 sequence is 18 residues long. Naive CD8 cells comprised CD45RO-negative, CCR7-positively selected cells, excluding terminally differentiated effector memory CD45RA+ cells. The TCR was taken from a man in his thirties or forties in good health. Sequencing was performed on naive CD8+ T cells sorted from blood. The J gene is TRBJ2-1, the V gene TRBV7-9; TRBD2 matches at 8 bases. The DNA of the CDR3 is TGTGCCAGCAGCTTAGGCGTTGCGGGAGGAAGTAATTACAATGAGCAGTTCTTC. Residues: CASSLGVAGGSNYNEQFF.